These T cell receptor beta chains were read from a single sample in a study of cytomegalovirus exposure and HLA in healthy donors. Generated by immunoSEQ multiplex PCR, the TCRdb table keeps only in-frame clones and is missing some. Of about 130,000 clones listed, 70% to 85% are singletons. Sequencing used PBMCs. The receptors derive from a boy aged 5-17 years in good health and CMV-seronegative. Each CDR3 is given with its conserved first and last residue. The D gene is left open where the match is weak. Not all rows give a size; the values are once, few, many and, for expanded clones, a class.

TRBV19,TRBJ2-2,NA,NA,TGTGCCAGTAAGGGAGCCGGGGAGCTGTTTTTT,CASKGAGELFF
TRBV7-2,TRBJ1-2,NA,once,TGTGCCAGCAGCCGCGGGACGTTAGACTATGGCTACACCTTC,CASSRGTLDYGYTF
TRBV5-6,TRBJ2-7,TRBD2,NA,TGTGCCAGCAGCTTGTTCGGCGGGAGCGCAACCTACGAGCAGTACTTC,CASSLFGGSATYEQYF
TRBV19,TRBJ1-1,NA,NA,TGTGCCAGTAGTATCGACAAAAACACTGAAGCTTTCTTT,CASSIDKNTEAFF
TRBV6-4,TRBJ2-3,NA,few,TGTGCCAGCAGTGAGGTGGGCCTGGGAGATACGCAGTATTTT,CASSEVGLGDTQYF
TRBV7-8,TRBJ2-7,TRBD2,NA,TGTGCCAGCAGAACGACTAGCGGGGACTACGAGCAGTACTTC,CASRTTSGDYEQYF
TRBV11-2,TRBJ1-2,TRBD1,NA,TGTGCCAGCAGCTTAGCAGGGGGCAACTATGGCTACCCCTTC,CASSLAGGNYGYPF
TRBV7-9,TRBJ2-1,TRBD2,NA,TGTGCCAGCAGCTCCGCTAGCGGGAATGATGAGCAGTTCTTC,CASSSASGNDEQFF
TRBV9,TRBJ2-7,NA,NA,TGTGCCAGCAGCGTAGGGGCGGGCTCCTACGAGCAGTACTTC,CASSVGAGSYEQYF
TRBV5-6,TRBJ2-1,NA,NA,TGTGCCAGCAGCTTGGCCCCCATCAATGAGCAGTTCTTC,CASSLAPINEQFF
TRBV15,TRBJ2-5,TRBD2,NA,TGTGCCACCAGCAGAGATTGGCCAACTAGCGGGGCTGGGGAGACCCAGTACTTC,CATSRDWPTSGAGETQYF
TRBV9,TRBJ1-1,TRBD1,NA,TGTGCCAGCAGCGTAGAGCCCGGACAGGGGGTCGGGGTGCACACTGAAGCTTTCTTT,CASSVEPGQGVGVHTEAFF
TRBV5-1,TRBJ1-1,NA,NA,TGCGCCAGCAGCTTGGGTGGAGGCACTGAAGCTTTCTTT,CASSLGGGTEAFF
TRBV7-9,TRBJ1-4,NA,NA,TGTGCCAGCAGCCTCCGGACAGAAATAGCAACTAATGAAAAACTGTTTTTT,CASSLRTEIATNEKLFF
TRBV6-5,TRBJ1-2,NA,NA,TGTGCCAGCAGTTACGGGCAGGGCAGGGGCTACACCTTC,CASSYGQGRGYTF
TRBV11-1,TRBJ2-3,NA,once,TGTGCCAGCAGCTACGAGCCGGGACATTTCACAGATACGCAGTATTTT,CASSYEPGHFTDTQYF
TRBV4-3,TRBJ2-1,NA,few,TGCGCCAGCAGCCAAGTTTACAGGGCTAGGGGCAATGAGCAGTTCTTC,CASSQVYRARGNEQFF
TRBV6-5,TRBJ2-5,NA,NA,TGTGCCAGCAGAAACGGGGGAGGCGAGACCCAGTACTTC,CASRNGGGETQYF
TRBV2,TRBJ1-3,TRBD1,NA,TGTGCCAGCAGCGGCCGGGACAGGGGGCGAATTTCCGGAAACACCATATATTTT,CASSGRDRGRISGNTIYF
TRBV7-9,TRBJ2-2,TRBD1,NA,TGTGCCAGCAGCTCGGGACAGGGGGCCAGGGAGCTGTTTTTT,CASSSGQGARELFF
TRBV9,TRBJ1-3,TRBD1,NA,TGTGCCAGCAGCGTAGTGGGGACAGGGTCGTTGTTAGGAAACACCATATATTTT,CASSVVGTGSLLGNTIYF
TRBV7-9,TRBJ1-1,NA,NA,TGTGCCAGCAAAAGTTCGGCTGAAGCTTTCTTT,CASKSSAEAFF
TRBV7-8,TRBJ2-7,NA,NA,TGTGCCAGCAGCCCCCGCCAGGGGATGATATACTACGAGCAGTACTTC,CASSPRQGMIYYEQYF
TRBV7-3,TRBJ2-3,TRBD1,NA,TGTGCCAGCAGCGCGACAGGGGGCCGTGATACGCAGTATTTT,CASSATGGRDTQYF
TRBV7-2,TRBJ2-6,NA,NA,TGTGCCAGCAGCCGTTGGGGCGAGGCCCGCTCTGGGGCCAACGTCCTGACTTTC,CASSRWGEARSGANVLTF
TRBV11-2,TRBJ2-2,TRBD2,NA,TGTGCCAGCAGCTCGGGACTAGCGGGAGTCACCGGGGAGCTGTTTTTT,CASSSGLAGVTGELFF
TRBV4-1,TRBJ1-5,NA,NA,TGCGCCAGCAGCGCAACGGAGGGGGGGTTTCAGCCCCAGCATTTT,CASSATEGGFQPQHF
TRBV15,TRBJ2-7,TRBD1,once,TGTGCCACCAGCAGGATCAGGGGGACCTACGAGCAGTACTTC,CATSRIRGTYEQYF
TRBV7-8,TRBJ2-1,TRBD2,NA,TGTGCCAGCAGGCTTGGGGGGGAGGGCCGGTATGAGCAGTTCTTC,CASRLGGEGRYEQFF
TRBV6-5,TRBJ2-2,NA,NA,TGTGCCAGCAGTCCGAGGGGGGGCGTAACCGGGGAGCTGTTTTTT,CASSPRGGVTGELFF
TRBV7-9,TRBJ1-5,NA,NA,TGTGCCAGCAGCTTAGGGAACGGGGTTGGGAATCAGCCCCAGCATTTT,CASSLGNGVGNQPQHF
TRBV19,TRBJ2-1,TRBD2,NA,TGTGCCAGTAGTATCGGGGGGGGAGGTTCCTACAATGAGCAGTTCTTC,CASSIGGGGSYNEQFF
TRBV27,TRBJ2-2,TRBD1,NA,TGTGCCAGCAGTTGGGGACAGCTGAACATCGGGGAGCTGTTTTTT,CASSWGQLNIGELFF
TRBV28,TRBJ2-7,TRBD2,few,TGTGCCCATGGGACCGGGACTAGGAAGGTCGAGCAGTACTTC,CAHGTGTRKVEQYF
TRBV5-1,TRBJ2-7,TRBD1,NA,TGCGCCAGCAGCTTGGACCGGGACAGGGGTTCCTACGAGCAGTACTTC,CASSLDRDRGSYEQYF
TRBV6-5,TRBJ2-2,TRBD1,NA,TGTGCCAGCATCCACCGGACAGGGGATACCGGGGAGCTGTTTTTT,CASIHRTGDTGELFF
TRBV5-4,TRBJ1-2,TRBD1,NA,TGTGCCAGCAGCCAGGGACAGGACGATCATGGCTACCCCTTC,CASSQGQDDHGYPF
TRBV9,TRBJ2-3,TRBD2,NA,TGTGCCAGCAGCGTAGAGTCTAGCGGGAGTAGCACAGATACGCAGTATTTT,CASSVESSGSSTDTQYF
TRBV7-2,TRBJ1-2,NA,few,TGTGCCAGCAGACAAGCCCTACAGGGTTGGGGCTACACCTTC,CASRQALQGWGYTF
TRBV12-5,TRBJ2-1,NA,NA,TGTGCTAGTGGTTCCGACAGGTTGGGTGAGTTCTTC,CASGSDRLGEFF
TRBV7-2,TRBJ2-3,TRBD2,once,TGTGCCAGCAGCCCAGGGCTAGCGGCATTAAGCACAGATACGCAGTATTTT,CASSPGLAALSTDTQYF
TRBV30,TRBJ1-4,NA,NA,TGTGCCTGGTGGTTGATGAGAAAACTGTTTTTT,CAWWLMRKLFF
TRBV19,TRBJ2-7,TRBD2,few,TGTGCCAGTAGTATCGGACTAGCAGCCGAGCAGTACTTC,CASSIGLAAEQYF
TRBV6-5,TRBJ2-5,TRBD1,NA,TGTGCCAGCAGCCCCGGGACAGGATCCCTTCAGCAGTACTTC,CASSPGTGSLQQYF
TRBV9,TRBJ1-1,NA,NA,TGTGCCAGCAGCTTGGGGGGGCAGCTCATGAACACTGAAGCTTTCTTT,CASSLGGQLMNTEAFF
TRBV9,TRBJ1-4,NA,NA,TGTGCCAGCAGCGTAGCTGCAGGGGCTAATGAAAAACTGTTTTTT,CASSVAAGANEKLFF
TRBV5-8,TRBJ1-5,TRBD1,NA,TGTGCCAGCTCTGAGGGACAGATTAGCAATCAGCCCCAGCATTTT,CASSEGQISNQPQHF
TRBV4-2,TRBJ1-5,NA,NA,TGTGCCAGCAGCCAAGTAGCGGGTGGCAATCAGCCCCAGCATTTT,CASSQVAGGNQPQHF
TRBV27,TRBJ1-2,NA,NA,TGTGCCAGCAGCGATACGGGGGGCTCGGGGGGCGCTGGGGGCTACACCTTC,CASSDTGGSGGAGGYTF
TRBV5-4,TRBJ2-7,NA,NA,TGTGCCAGCAGCCTCGGACAGAGCTTCTACGAGCAGTACTTC,CASSLGQSFYEQYF
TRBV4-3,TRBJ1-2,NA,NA,TGCGCCAGCAGCCCATCTATGGAGGTGGACTATGGCTACACCTTC,CASSPSMEVDYGYTF
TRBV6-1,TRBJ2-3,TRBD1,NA,TGTGGGACAGGGCTTAGCACAGATACGCAGTATTTT,CGTGLSTDTQYF
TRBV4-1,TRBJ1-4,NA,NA,TGCGCCAGCAGCCAAGACCGTAGTCAGGCACACGAAAAACTGTTTTTT,CASSQDRSQAHEKLFF
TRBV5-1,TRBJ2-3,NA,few,TGCGCCAGCAGCTTGTTACTAACCCCTAGCACAGATACGCAGTATTTT,CASSLLLTPSTDTQYF
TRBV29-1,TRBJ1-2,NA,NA,TGCAGCGTTGGCATCCGGGGAGAAAACTATGGCTACACCTTC,CSVGIRGENYGYTF